This is a list of T cell receptor beta chains from one sample in a study of blood T cell repertoires in COVID-19. Clones were sequenced by immunoSEQ multiplex PCR, and TCRdb holds only the in-frame ones, with some missing. The sample lists a few hundred thousand clones; around 90% were seen once. The sample consisted of PBMCs or T cells enriched from blood (not recorded which). These TCRs come from a man younger than 35 who had recovered from COVID-19. The CDR3 runs from the conserved cysteine through the conserved F or W. A D gene is named only where the DNA matches it firmly. Only part of the rows carry a size: once, few, many, or a class if the clone is expanded.

cdr3_length: 16; v_call: TRBV5-1; j_call: TRBJ1-1; clone_size: NA; d_call: NA; cdr3_nt: TGCGCCAGCAGCTATAATCCGACAGGTATGAACACTGAAGCTTTCTTT; cdr3_aa: CASSYNPTGMNTEAFF
cdr3_length: 16; v_call: TRBV29-1; j_call: TRBJ1-4; clone_size: once; d_call: NA; cdr3_nt: TGCAGCGACAGGGACCGATTCACCACGCACGCTGAAAAACTGTTTTTT; cdr3_aa: CSDRDRFTTHAEKLFF
cdr3_length: 12; v_call: TRBV30; j_call: TRBJ1-5; clone_size: NA; d_call: TRBD1; cdr3_nt: TGTGCCTGGGGACAGGGCGACCAGCCCCAGCATTTT; cdr3_aa: CAWGQGDQPQHF
cdr3_length: 14; v_call: TRBV6-5; j_call: TRBJ1-3; clone_size: NA; d_call: NA; cdr3_nt: TGTGCCAGCATTAGGACAGTCACCGGAAACACCATATATTTT; cdr3_aa: CASIRTVTGNTIYF
cdr3_length: 11; v_call: TRBV11-3; j_call: TRBJ1-1; clone_size: NA; d_call: NA; cdr3_nt: TGTGCCAGCAGTCAGAACACTGAAGCTTTCTTT; cdr3_aa: CASSQNTEAFF
cdr3_length: 15; v_call: TRBV24-1; j_call: TRBJ2-7; clone_size: NA; d_call: TRBD1; cdr3_nt: TGTGCCACCAGTGTCTTGGGGGCAGGGGGCTACGAGCAGTACTTC; cdr3_aa: CATSVLGAGGYEQYF
cdr3_length: 15; v_call: TRBV2; j_call: TRBJ2-3; clone_size: NA; d_call: TRBD2; cdr3_nt: TGTGCCAGCAGTGTGCTAGCGGGGGGGCAAGATACGCAGTATTTT; cdr3_aa: CASSVLAGGQDTQYF
cdr3_length: 15; v_call: TRBV10-1; j_call: TRBJ1-1; clone_size: NA; d_call: NA; cdr3_nt: TGCGCCAGCAGTGAGGCCCGCGGGGTATCCACTGAAGCTTTCTTT; cdr3_aa: CASSEARGVSTEAFF
cdr3_length: 12; v_call: TRBV24-1; j_call: TRBJ2-1; clone_size: once; d_call: TRBD1; cdr3_nt: TGTGCCACCGGGACAGGGTATGGTGAGCAGTTCTTC; cdr3_aa: CATGTGYGEQFF
cdr3_length: 15; v_call: TRBV24-1; j_call: TRBJ2-7; clone_size: NA; d_call: TRBD1; cdr3_nt: TGTGCCACCAGTGACCGGGGACAGGGAACCTACGAGCAGTACTTC; cdr3_aa: CATSDRGQGTYEQYF
cdr3_length: 13; v_call: TRBV10-3; j_call: TRBJ2-1; clone_size: NA; d_call: NA; cdr3_nt: TGTGCCATCAGTGAGACAGGATACAATGAGCAGTTCTTC; cdr3_aa: CAISETGYNEQFF
cdr3_length: 17; v_call: TRBV24-1; j_call: TRBJ1-5; clone_size: few; d_call: NA; cdr3_nt: TGTGCCACCAGTGGGACCAAGGGACTCCTTAGCAATCAGCCCCAGCATTTT; cdr3_aa: CATSGTKGLLSNQPQHF
cdr3_length: 13; v_call: TRBV30; j_call: TRBJ2-3; clone_size: NA; d_call: NA; cdr3_nt: TGTGCCCGGAGCGGAGGTAGCACAGATACGCAGTATTTT; cdr3_aa: CARSGGSTDTQYF
cdr3_length: 15; v_call: TRBV5-4; j_call: TRBJ1-3; clone_size: NA; d_call: NA; cdr3_nt: TGTGCCAGCAGCTTGGGGAGGGCCGAGGGAAACACCATATATTTT; cdr3_aa: CASSLGRAEGNTIYF
cdr3_length: 16; v_call: TRBV7-8; j_call: TRBJ2-2; clone_size: NA; d_call: TRBD2; cdr3_nt: TGTGCCAGCAGCCCCGGGGGACTAGTGGGGATCGGGGAGCTGTTTTTT; cdr3_aa: CASSPGGLVGIGELFF
cdr3_length: 15; v_call: TRBV27; j_call: TRBJ1-6; clone_size: NA; d_call: NA; cdr3_nt: TGTGCCAGCAGTTTACGGTCCGTTAGTAATTCACCCCTCCACTTT; cdr3_aa: CASSLRSVSNSPLHF
cdr3_length: 16; v_call: TRBV18; j_call: TRBJ2-2; clone_size: NA; d_call: NA; cdr3_nt: TGTGCCAGCTCACCAAGACAGGGACTGAACACCGGGGAGCTGTTTTTT; cdr3_aa: CASSPRQGLNTGELFF
cdr3_length: 16; v_call: TRBV4-1; j_call: TRBJ2-1; clone_size: NA; d_call: TRBD2; cdr3_nt: TGCGCCAGCAGCCACCCCGGGACTAGTATGCCCAATGAGCAGTTCTTC; cdr3_aa: CASSHPGTSMPNEQFF
cdr3_length: 14; v_call: TRBV27; j_call: TRBJ1-5; clone_size: few; d_call: TRBD1; cdr3_nt: TGTGCCTCCCGGACAGGGACTCTCAATCAGCCCCAGCATTTT; cdr3_aa: CASRTGTLNQPQHF
cdr3_length: 15; v_call: TRBV9; j_call: TRBJ2-1; clone_size: once; d_call: NA; cdr3_nt: TGTGCCAGCAGCGTAGAGGGCGGGACGCTCGGTGAGCAGTTCTTC; cdr3_aa: CASSVEGGTLGEQFF
cdr3_length: 13; v_call: TRBV28; j_call: TRBJ1-2; clone_size: NA; d_call: TRBD1; cdr3_nt: TGTGCCAGCAGAACTATACAGGGGTATGGCTACACCTTC; cdr3_aa: CASRTIQGYGYTF
cdr3_length: 18; v_call: TRBV19; j_call: TRBJ2-3; clone_size: NA; d_call: TRBD2; cdr3_nt: TGTGCCAGTAGTAGATCCCCCCGGGGCGGGAGTATTGCAGATACGCAGTATTTT; cdr3_aa: CASSRSPRGGSIADTQYF
cdr3_length: 14; v_call: TRBV19; j_call: TRBJ1-4; clone_size: NA; d_call: NA; cdr3_nt: TGTGCCACCACGAGGGGGGGCTTAGGGGAAAAACTGTTTTTT; cdr3_aa: CATTRGGLGEKLFF
cdr3_length: 16; v_call: TRBV9; j_call: TRBJ1-2; clone_size: NA; d_call: TRBD1; cdr3_nt: TGTGCCAGCAGCGTAGACCACAGGGGCGCTAACTATGGCTACACCTTC; cdr3_aa: CASSVDHRGANYGYTF
cdr3_length: 11; v_call: TRBV3-1/TRBV3-2; j_call: TRBJ1-2; clone_size: NA; d_call: NA; cdr3_nt: TGTGCCAGCAGCCGACAGAATGGCTACACCTTC; cdr3_aa: CASSRQNGYTF
cdr3_length: 18; v_call: TRBV25-1; j_call: TRBJ2-1; clone_size: NA; d_call: TRBD2; cdr3_nt: TGTGCCAGCAGTGATCGGGCTAGCGGGAGGAGCTCCTACAATGAGCAGTTCTTC; cdr3_aa: CASSDRASGRSSYNEQFF
cdr3_length: 14; v_call: TRBV5-1; j_call: TRBJ1-2; clone_size: NA; d_call: NA; cdr3_nt: TGCGCCAGCAGCTTAAATGGGGGGGCCTATGGCTACACCTTC; cdr3_aa: CASSLNGGAYGYTF
cdr3_length: 15; v_call: TRBV15; j_call: TRBJ1-5; clone_size: NA; d_call: NA; cdr3_nt: TGTGCCACCAGCAGAGATGATAGTCGCAATCAGCCCCAGCATTTT; cdr3_aa: CATSRDDSRNQPQHF
cdr3_length: 16; v_call: TRBV5-1; j_call: TRBJ2-1; clone_size: few; d_call: NA; cdr3_nt: TGCGCCAGCAGCTTGGGGGCTGCCGCCTCCTACAATGAGCAGTTCTTC; cdr3_aa: CASSLGAAASYNEQFF
cdr3_length: 14; v_call: TRBV5-5; j_call: TRBJ2-7; clone_size: NA; d_call: TRBD1; cdr3_nt: TGTGCCAGCACTAGACCAGGGGGCTCCTACGAGCAGTACTTC; cdr3_aa: CASTRPGGSYEQYF
cdr3_length: 15; v_call: TRBV6-7; j_call: TRBJ2-1; clone_size: NA; d_call: TRBD1; cdr3_nt: TGTGCCAGCAGCGAGGACAGGGGGGTTTACAATGAGCAGTTCTTC; cdr3_aa: CASSEDRGVYNEQFF
cdr3_length: 19; v_call: TRBV28; j_call: TRBJ2-5; clone_size: NA; d_call: NA; cdr3_nt: TGTGCCAGCAGCCCGAACAGGGGGCGGCTAGCGGGGGTCCAAGAGACCCAGTACTTC; cdr3_aa: CASSPNRGRLAGVQETQYF
cdr3_length: 15; v_call: TRBV7-9; j_call: TRBJ1-1; clone_size: NA; d_call: TRBD1; cdr3_nt: TGTGCCAGCAGCCCGTGGACAGGGGGGGCCACTGAAGCTTTCTTT; cdr3_aa: CASSPWTGGATEAFF
cdr3_length: 14; v_call: TRBV14; j_call: TRBJ1-2; clone_size: NA; d_call: NA; cdr3_nt: TGTGCCAGCAGCCCGACCCTATCGGGGTCGGGCTACACCTTC; cdr3_aa: CASSPTLSGSGYTF
cdr3_length: 13; v_call: TRBV6-1; j_call: TRBJ1-2; clone_size: NA; d_call: NA; cdr3_nt: TGTGCCAGCAGTGAATCCGGGTTCTATGGCTACACCTTC; cdr3_aa: CASSESGFYGYTF
cdr3_length: 16; v_call: TRBV11-3; j_call: TRBJ1-2; clone_size: few; d_call: TRBD1; cdr3_nt: TGTGCCAGCAGCCCCCTCGGGACAGCTGTTAACTATGGCTACACCTTC; cdr3_aa: CASSPLGTAVNYGYTF
cdr3_length: 12; v_call: TRBV10-3; j_call: TRBJ1-4; clone_size: NA; d_call: NA; cdr3_nt: TGTGCCATCAGTGACGGGGGAGGGGCCGGGTTTTTT; cdr3_aa: CAISDGGGAGFF
cdr3_length: 12; v_call: TRBV28; j_call: TRBJ1-1; clone_size: NA; d_call: NA; cdr3_nt: TGTGCCAGCCTAACCCCCGGCACTGAAGCTTTCTTT; cdr3_aa: CASLTPGTEAFF
cdr3_length: 16; v_call: TRBV11-2; j_call: TRBJ2-1; clone_size: NA; d_call: NA; cdr3_nt: TGTGCCAGCAGCCCGACGCCAGGGGCCTCCCACAATGAGCAGTTCTTC; cdr3_aa: CASSPTPGASHNEQFF
cdr3_length: 12; v_call: TRBV19; j_call: TRBJ2-1; clone_size: few; d_call: NA; cdr3_nt: TGTGCCAGTAGTATTGGGCCTCGCGAGCAGTTCTTC; cdr3_aa: CASSIGPREQFF
cdr3_length: 14; v_call: TRBV18; j_call: TRBJ2-7; clone_size: NA; d_call: NA; cdr3_nt: TGTGCCAGCTCACCGTCAGGACACTCCTACGAGCAGTACTTC; cdr3_aa: CASSPSGHSYEQYF
cdr3_length: 17; v_call: TRBV7-9; j_call: TRBJ1-3; clone_size: NA; d_call: NA; cdr3_nt: TGTGCCAGCAGCTTATCCAGACAAGGTTCGACTGGAAACACCATATATTTT; cdr3_aa: CASSLSRQGSTGNTIYF
cdr3_length: 17; v_call: TRBV15; j_call: TRBJ1-3; clone_size: NA; d_call: NA; cdr3_nt: TGTGCCACCAGCAGAGATCTAAGAGCGGTCTCTGGAAACACCATATATTTT; cdr3_aa: CATSRDLRAVSGNTIYF